Below are 18 T cell receptor beta chains sequenced from a single sample in a study of blood T cell repertoires in COVID-19. Sequencing was performed with immunoSEQ multiplex PCR; in TCRdb, only in-frame clones are kept and a portion is missing. This sample carries approximately 100,000 clones, around 89% of them seen once, and the ten largest clones take roughly 32%. Sequenced material: peripheral blood. Receptors originate from a woman older than 75 with acute or convalescent COVID-19.

The J gene is TRBJ1-5, the V gene TRBV18; D is undetermined. The germline V gene has CDR1 KGHSH and CDR2 LQKENI. V lost 5 bases, J lost 2 bases, and 7 bases lay in between. The CDR3 sequence is 13 residues long. CDR3 amino acids: CASSESGNQPQHF. The DNA for the CDR3 is TGTGCCAGCTCAGAATCAGGCAATCAGCCCCAGCATTTT.

The chain combines TRBV12-3 or TRBV12-4 with TRBJ1-2, with D unresolved. The ends were cut back, 5 bases at V and 7 bases at J, with 11 bases in the middle. The CDR3 length is 12 residues. The chain's CDR3 is CASSTPGGGYTF. The CDR3 DNA reads as TGTGCCAGCAGTACCCCGGGAGGTGGCTACACCTTC.

The chain recombines TRBV19 with TRBJ1-5, with 8 nucleotides matching TRBD1. CDR3 length: 15 residues. Germline CDR1 is LNHDA and CDR2 is SQIVND (reference sequence). J gave up 5 bases and V 10 bases, and 13 bases lay outside the gene matches. The CDR3 sequence is CATRTTGATDQPQHF. The CDR3 DNA reads TGTGCCACTCGTACGACAGGGGCGACGGATCAGCCCCAGCATTTT.

V usage is TRBV7-6 and J usage is TRBJ2-7; TRBD2 might be the D (6 bases). CDR1 and CDR2 (germline): SGHVS, FNYEAQ. The CDR3 runs 16 residues. Trimming removed 1 base from V and 2 bases from J, with 15 bases in between. CDR3 sequence: CASSLGYGGVTYEQYF. Here the CDR3 DNA reads TGTGCCAGCAGCTTAGGGTACGGCGGGGTAACCTACGAGCAGTACTTC.

Note on this clone: At one boundary the junction diverges from the germline segment, which might be a read error. V and J are TRBV30 and TRBJ2-4, with 7 bases fitting TRBD1. This CDR3 comprises 14 residues. CDR1 and CDR2 from the germline V gene are GTSNPN and SVGIG (reference sequence). CDR3 in DNA: TGTGCCTGGAGTGTACTGGGACAGAATAACAATCAGTACTTC. It specifies CAWSVLGQNNNQYF.

V gene TRBV11-2 combines with J gene TRBJ1-1; D not resolved. Germline V gene lookup returns CDR1 SGHAT and CDR2 FQNNGV. Trimming left V 6 bases short and J 4 bases short, with 24 bases between. The CDR3 totals 17 residues. The CDR3: CASRPPSGVTYSTEAFF. For the CDR3, the DNA is TGTGCCAGCAGGCCTCCCTCCGGGGTAACGTATAGCACTGAAGCTTTCTTT. The entire variable domain, with the rest obtained from reference TRBV11-2 and TRBJ1-1, is as follows: EAGVAQSPRYKIIEKRQSVAFWCNPISGHATLYWYQQILGQGPKLLIQFQNNGVVDDSQLPKDRFSAERLKGVDSTLKIQPAKLEDSAVYLCASRPPSGVTYSTEAFFGQGTRLTVV.

The J gene is TRBJ1-6, the V gene TRBV6-6, with a possible D match to TRBD1 (5 bases). Per the germline V gene, CDR1 is MNHNY and CDR2 is SVGAGI (reference sequence). The CDR3 totals 15 residues. Trimming removed 4 bases from V and 7 bases from J, with 14 bases in between. CDR3 bases: TGTGCCAGCAGTTCGCAAGACAGACCGAATTCACCCCTCCACTTT. This sequence encodes CASSSQDRPNSPLHF.

The chain recombines TRBV7-9 with TRBJ1-4; TRBD1 matches 7 bases. This CDR3 spans 14 amino acids. Germline CDR1 and CDR2: SEHNR and FQNEAQ (reference sequence). Unmatched junction bases numbered 2, after V lost 1 base and J lost 6 bases. The CDR3 is CASSLDRGHEKLFF. CDR3 nucleotide sequence: TGTGCCAGCAGCTTAGACAGGGGTCATGAAAAACTGTTTTTT. The whole variable domain, filled in from reference TRBV7-9 and TRBJ1-4, reads DTGVSQNPRHKITKRGQNVTFRCDPISEHNRLYWYRQTLGQGPEFLTYFQNEAQLEKSRLLSDRFSAERPKGSFSTLEIQRTEQGDSAMYLCASSLDRGHEKLFFGSGTQLSVL.

The gene calls are TRBV3-1 (or the pseudogene TRBV3-2) and TRBJ2-5; 12 bases are shared with TRBD2. Germline CDR1 is LGHDT and CDR2 is YNNKEL (reference sequence). Trimming took 6 bases from V and 5 from J; bases not matched to a gene: 7. The CDR3 contains 15 residues. The CDR3: CASRGLAGGQETQYF. The CDR3 bases are TGTGCCAGCAGGGGGCTAGCGGGGGGGCAGGAGACCCAGTACTTC.

This clone is a singleton in its sample. This chain connects TRBV7-8 to TRBJ1-2; D not resolved. V was shortened by 5 bases and J by 4 bases, with 8 bases between the two germline ends. CDR3 size: 12 residues. Per germline, CDR1 SGHVS and CDR2 FQNEAQ. CDR3 residues: CASSHGPYGYTF. Written as DNA, the CDR3 is TGTGCCAGCAGCCATGGGCCCTATGGCTACACCTTC.

The chain links TRBV27 to TRBJ2-7; 12 bases match TRBD2. The CDR3 sequence is 13 residues long. J gave up 6 bases and V 6 bases, and 3 bases lay outside the gene matches. CDR1 and CDR2 from the germline V gene are MNHEY and SMNVEV (reference sequence). The CDR3 loop reads CASRLAGGLEQYF. The DNA for the CDR3 is TGTGCCAGCAGGCTAGCGGGGGGGCTCGAGCAGTACTTC.

This clone was seen only a few times. The CDR3 here is CASSQTRLGGGYGYTF. DNA of the CDR3: TGCGCCAGCAGCCAGACAAGACTCGGCGGGGGCTATGGCTACACCTTC. The chain recombines TRBV4-1 with TRBJ1-2; weak D call: TRBD1 (5 bases). The ends were cut back, 3 bases at V and 4 bases at J, with 18 bases in the middle. The length of the CDR3 is 16 residues. Germline V gene sequence: CDR1 MGHRA, CDR2 YSYEKL.

The chain uses TRBV4-2 and TRBJ1-5; D is perhaps TRBD1 (6 bases). Germline V lookup: CDR1 LGHNA, CDR2 YNFKEQ. The CDR3 is 16 residues long. V was pared by 1 base and J by 1 base, with 11 bases between. CDR3 coding DNA: TGTGCCAGCAGCCAAGGAGGGGGTGTCAGCAATCAGCCCCAGCATTTT. Translating gives CASSQGGGVSNQPQHF.

This clone was counted only a few times. This chain links TRBV30 with TRBJ1-1, with 8 bases aligning to TRBD1. Germline V gene sequence: CDR1 GTSNPN, CDR2 SVGIG (reference sequence). The CDR3 has 14 amino acids. V lost 4 bases and J lost 2; bases outside the gene matches: 6. CDR3: CAWTHDRGNTEAFF. CDR3 DNA sequence: TGTGCCTGGACCCATGACAGGGGTAACACTGAAGCTTTCTTT.

The V gene is TRBV10-3, the J gene TRBJ2-3, with 7 bases identical to TRBD2. The V gene end was trimmed by 0 bases and the J gene end by 2 bases; junction bases not matched to a gene: 2. The CDR3 extends over 15 amino acids. Germline V gene sequence: CDR1 ENHRY, CDR2 SYGVKD. This CDR3 is CAISESTSDTDTQYF. DNA for the CDR3: TGTGCCATCAGTGAGTCAACTAGCGACACAGATACGCAGTATTTT.

This chain connects TRBV6-6 to TRBJ1-2, with 10 bases that match TRBD1. Germline values: CDR1 MNHNY, CDR2 SVGAGI (reference sequence). The J segment lost 3 bases and the V segment lost 5 bases, leaving 3 bases of the junction unmatched. The CDR3 is made up of 14 amino acids. CDR3 bases: TGTGCCAGCAGTGCGACAGGGGGCGACTATGGCTACACCTTC. It encodes CASSATGGDYGYTF.

The chain combines TRBV4-1 with TRBJ1-3; 11 nucleotides line up with TRBD1. Germline V gene data show CDR1 as MGHRA and CDR2 as YSYEKL. J gave up 4 bases and V 0 bases, and 14 bases lay outside the gene matches. This CDR3 region has 20 residues. The CDR3 loop is CASSQDSPGQGVFSGNTIYF. CDR3 bases: TGCGCCAGCAGCCAAGATAGTCCGGGACAGGGGGTATTTTCCGGAAACACCATATATTTT.

This rearrangement joins TRBV19 to TRBJ1-1; possible D gene TRBD1, 6 bases. This CDR3 spans 15 amino acids. Germline values: CDR1 LNHDA, CDR2 SQIVND (reference sequence). Deletions cut 6 bases from V and 4 bases from J, with 18 bases between. The CDR3 nucleotides read TGTGCCAGTAGCACGACCGGGGGCGGGGGCACTGAAGCTTTCTTT. As protein: CASSTTGGGGTEAFF.